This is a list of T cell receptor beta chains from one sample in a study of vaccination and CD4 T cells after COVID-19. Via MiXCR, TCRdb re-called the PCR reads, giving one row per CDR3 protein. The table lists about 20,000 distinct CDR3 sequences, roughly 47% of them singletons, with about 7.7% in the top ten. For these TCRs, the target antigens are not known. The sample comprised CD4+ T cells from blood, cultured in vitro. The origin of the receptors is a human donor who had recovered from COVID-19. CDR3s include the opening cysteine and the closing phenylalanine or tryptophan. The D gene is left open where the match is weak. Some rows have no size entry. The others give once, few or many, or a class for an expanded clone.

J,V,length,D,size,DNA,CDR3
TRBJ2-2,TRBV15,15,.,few,TGTGCCACCAGCAGAGATGGAGTAGACACCGGGGAGCTGTTTTTT,CATSRDGVDTGELFF
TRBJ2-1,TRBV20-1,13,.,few,TGCAGTGTAGCGTCCTACTCCTACAATGAGCAGTTCTTC,CSVASYSYNEQFF
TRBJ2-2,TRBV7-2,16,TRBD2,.,TGTGCCAGCAGCTCCCCGCGGGGGGGGCACACCGGGGAGCTGTTTTTT,CASSSPRGGHTGELFF
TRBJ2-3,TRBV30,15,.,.,TGTGCCTGGAGCGGGGGACCCCAAAGCACAGATACGCAGTATTTT,CAWSGGPQSTDTQYF
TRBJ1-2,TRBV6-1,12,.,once,TGTGCCAGCAGAGATACAGGGTTGGGCTACACCTTC,CASRDTGLGYTF
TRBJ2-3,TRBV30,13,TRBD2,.,TGTGCCTGGCAGCGGGAGCCCACAGATACGCAGTATTTT,CAWQREPTDTQYF
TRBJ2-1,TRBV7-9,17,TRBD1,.,TGTGCCAGCAGCTTAAGAGGGACAGGGCTCTCCTACAATGAGCAGTTCTTC,CASSLRGTGLSYNEQFF
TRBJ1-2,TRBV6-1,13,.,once,TGTGCCAGCAGTGAGATTAAGGGCTATGGCTACACCTTC,CASSEIKGYGYTF
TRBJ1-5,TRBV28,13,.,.,TGTGCCAGCAGTTTTCAGGGTAATCAGCCCCAGCATTTT,CASSFQGNQPQHF
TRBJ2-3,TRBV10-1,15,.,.,TGCGCCAGCAGTCAAGGGCCCGCTTCGGTGGATACGCAGTATTTT,CASSQGPASVDTQYF
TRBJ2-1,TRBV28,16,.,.,TGTGCCAGCAGTTTATTGGACGGCCACTACGGGAATGAGCAGTTCTTC,CASSLLDGHYGNEQFF
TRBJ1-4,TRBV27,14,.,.,TGTGCCAGCAGTCCTTTGGGTACTAATGAAAAACTGTTTTTT,CASSPLGTNEKLFF
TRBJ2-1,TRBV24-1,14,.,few,TGTGCCACCAGTGACGGTGACAGTTACAATGAGCAGTTCTTC,CATSDGDSYNEQFF
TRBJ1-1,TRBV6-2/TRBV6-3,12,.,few,TGTGCCAGCAGCCAGGGGCGGACTGAAGCTTTCTTT,CASSQGRTEAFF
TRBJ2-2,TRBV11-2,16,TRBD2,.,TGTGCCAGCAGCTTTGCGGGAGGGCAGGTCACCGGGGAGCTGTTTTTT,CASSFAGGQVTGELFF
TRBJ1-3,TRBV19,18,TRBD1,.,TGTGCCAGTAGTATGGGTCTCCGGGACAGGGGGACTGGAAACACCATATATTTT,CASSMGLRDRGTGNTIYF
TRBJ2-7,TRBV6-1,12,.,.,TGTGCCAGCAGGAGGGACTCCTACGAGCAGTACTTC,CASRRDSYEQYF
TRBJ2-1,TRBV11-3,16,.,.,TGTGCCAGCAGCCAAGGAGAACGGAGTAGCTACAATGAGCAGTTCTTC,CASSQGERSSYNEQFF